This T cell receptor beta chain was captured by sequencing in a study of CD8+CD57+ T cells in acquired aplastic anemia. At the level of the study: Average DNA yield from sorted CD4+ and CD8+ cells was around 3.2 ug. CD4+ reads averaged about 10 million in healthy donors.

TCR beta VDJ and CDR3 were profiled, and genomic DNA was the template. TCRdb called the reads again in MiXCR, with one record for every CDR3 protein. Of tens of thousands of distinct CDR3 sequences in the sample, around 76% were seen once. Remarks on this clonotype: An end of the junction differs from the germline gene, which may be a read error.

This CDR3 contains 15 residues. Germline-derived CDR1 and CDR2 are ENHRY and SYGVKD. This sequence joins TRBV10-3 and TRBJ2-1, with 9 bases aligning to TRBD2. Sequenced: sorted CD4+, CD8+, or CD8+CD57+ T cells (not recorded which) from PBMCs. This TCR was sampled from a human donor in good health, serving as a control. CDR3 coding DNA: TGTGCCATCTGTGATAGCGGGGGTGTAGTCAATGAGCAGTTCTTC. Protein product: CAICDSGGVVNEQFF.